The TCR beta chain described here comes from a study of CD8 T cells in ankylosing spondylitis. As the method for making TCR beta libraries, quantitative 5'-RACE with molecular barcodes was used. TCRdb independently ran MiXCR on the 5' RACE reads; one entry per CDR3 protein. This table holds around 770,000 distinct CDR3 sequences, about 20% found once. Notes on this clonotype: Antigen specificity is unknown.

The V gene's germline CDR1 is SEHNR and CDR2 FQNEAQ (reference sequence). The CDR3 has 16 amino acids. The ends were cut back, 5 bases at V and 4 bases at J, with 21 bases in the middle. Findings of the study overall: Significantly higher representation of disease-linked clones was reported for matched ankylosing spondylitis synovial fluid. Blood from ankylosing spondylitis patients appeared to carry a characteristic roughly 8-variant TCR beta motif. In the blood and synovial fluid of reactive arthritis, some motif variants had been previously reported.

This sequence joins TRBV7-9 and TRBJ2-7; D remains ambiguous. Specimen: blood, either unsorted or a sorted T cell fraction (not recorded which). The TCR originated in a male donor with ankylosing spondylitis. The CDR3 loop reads CASSPGPSGGGYEQYF. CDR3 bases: TGTGCCAGCAGCCCTGGTCCATCCGGCGGTGGTTACGAGCAGTACTTC.